A selection of T cell receptor beta chains follows, all from one sample in a study of Ad26.COV2.S vaccination and SARS-CoV-2 variants. Using immunoSEQ multiplex PCR, the repertoire was profiled, and TCRdb retains in-frame clones only, with some absent. The sample carries a few hundred thousand clones, approximately 92% recorded once. The source was peripheral blood, collected in a trial of Ad26.COV2.S vaccine versus placebo. These receptors came from a person aged 18-60 years who received the Ad26.COV2.S COVID-19 vaccine or a placebo. The CDR3 runs from the conserved cysteine through the conserved F or W. A D gene is named only where the DNA matches it firmly. The size of a clone is reported for some rows only, either as once, few or many, or as a class for expanded clones.

J gene: TRBJ2-7
V gene: TRBV6-5
D gene: TRBD1
clone size: .
CDR3 DNA: TGTGCCAGCAGAAGGACAGGGGGTGTACACGAGCAGTACTTC
CDR3 protein: CASRRTGGVHEQYF

J gene: TRBJ1-5
V gene: TRBV7-8
D gene: .
clone size: few
CDR3 DNA: TGTGCCAGCAGCTTAGTTAGCATGAACTATCAGCCCCAGCATTTT
CDR3 protein: CASSLVSMNYQPQHF

J gene: TRBJ2-1
V gene: TRBV6-5
D gene: TRBD1
clone size: .
CDR3 DNA: TGTGCCAGCAGTTACTCGGGACAGTCCTACAATGAGCAGTTCTTC
CDR3 protein: CASSYSGQSYNEQFF

J gene: TRBJ2-7
V gene: TRBV4-3
D gene: .
clone size: .
CDR3 DNA: TGCGCCAGCAGCCAAGATGCAGGCCCCTACGAGCAGTACTTC
CDR3 protein: CASSQDAGPYEQYF

J gene: TRBJ1-3
V gene: TRBV4-3
D gene: .
clone size: .
CDR3 DNA: TGCGCCAGCAGCCCCCATTTCAGCTCTGGAAACACCATATATTTT
CDR3 protein: CASSPHFSSGNTIYF

J gene: TRBJ2-7
V gene: TRBV7-2
D gene: .
clone size: .
CDR3 DNA: TGTGCCAGCAGCACAGTCGGGGGGCTGGGGGAGCAGTACTTC
CDR3 protein: CASSTVGGLGEQYF

J gene: TRBJ2-1
V gene: TRBV12-3/TRBV12-4
D gene: .
clone size: .
CDR3 DNA: TGTGCCAGCAGTCAGCCCCCGGGTGAGCAGTTCTTC
CDR3 protein: CASSQPPGEQFF

J gene: TRBJ2-3
V gene: TRBV12-3/TRBV12-4
D gene: .
clone size: .
CDR3 DNA: TGTGCCAGCAGTTTACTAGGAGATACGCAGTATTTT
CDR3 protein: CASSLLGDTQYF

J gene: TRBJ2-7
V gene: TRBV3-1/TRBV3-2
D gene: TRBD1
clone size: .
CDR3 DNA: TGTGCCAGCAGCCAAGTGGGGACAGGGTGGCACGAGCAGTACTTC
CDR3 protein: CASSQVGTGWHEQYF

J gene: TRBJ1-1
V gene: TRBV7-9
D gene: TRBD1
clone size: .
CDR3 DNA: TGTGCCAGCAGCTCCCAGGGGGCGACGAGCACTGAAGCTTTCTTT
CDR3 protein: CASSSQGATSTEAFF

J gene: TRBJ2-7
V gene: TRBV19
D gene: .
clone size: .
CDR3 DNA: TGTGCCAGTAGTTTCCCCGGATCCTACGAGCAGTACTTC
CDR3 protein: CASSFPGSYEQYF

J gene: TRBJ2-1
V gene: TRBV6-5
D gene: TRBD2
clone size: .
CDR3 DNA: TGTGCCAGCAGTTACCCCGGGACTAGCGGGAGTGATGAGCAGTTCTTC
CDR3 protein: CASSYPGTSGSDEQFF

J gene: TRBJ1-1
V gene: TRBV30
D gene: .
clone size: .
CDR3 DNA: TGTGCCTGGAGTGTTAAGGGATTGTACACTGAAGCTTTCTTT
CDR3 protein: CAWSVKGLYTEAFF

J gene: TRBJ2-2
V gene: TRBV4-1
D gene: TRBD2
clone size: .
CDR3 DNA: TGCGCCAGCAGCCCCTCTAGCGGTGATCTCACCGGGGAGCTGTTTTTT
CDR3 protein: CASSPSSGDLTGELFF

J gene: TRBJ2-1
V gene: TRBV28
D gene: .
clone size: .
CDR3 DNA: TGTGCCAGCAGTTATCCTTCGGGACTCCACTACAATGAGCAGTTCTTC
CDR3 protein: CASSYPSGLHYNEQFF

J gene: TRBJ2-2
V gene: TRBV12-3/TRBV12-4
D gene: .
clone size: .
CDR3 DNA: TGTGCCAGCCAAGCGAGGGGAACCGGGGAGCTGTTTTTT
CDR3 protein: CASQARGTGELFF

J gene: TRBJ2-2
V gene: TRBV11-2
D gene: TRBD2
clone size: .
CDR3 DNA: TGTGCCAGCAGCTTACTAGCGGGAGGGACCGGGGAGCTGTTTTTT
CDR3 protein: CASSLLAGGTGELFF

J gene: TRBJ2-5
V gene: TRBV6-6
D gene: .
clone size: .
CDR3 DNA: TGTGCCAGCACCATCCGAGTAGCCGGGGAGACCCAGTACTTC
CDR3 protein: CASTIRVAGETQYF

J gene: TRBJ2-7
V gene: TRBV6-1
D gene: TRBD1
clone size: .
CDR3 DNA: TGTGCCAGCAGTGATGGACAGGGACCCTACGAGCAGTACTTC
CDR3 protein: CASSDGQGPYEQYF

J gene: TRBJ2-1
V gene: TRBV6-2/TRBV6-3
D gene: .
clone size: .
CDR3 DNA: TGTGCCAGCAGTTATCTGTTGGGGGCGCGAAATGAGCAGTTCTTC
CDR3 protein: CASSYLLGARNEQFF

J gene: TRBJ2-3
V gene: TRBV5-1
D gene: .
clone size: .
CDR3 DNA: TGCGCCAGCAGCCGGTCCCAAGATACGCAGTATTTT
CDR3 protein: CASSRSQDTQYF

J gene: TRBJ2-7
V gene: TRBV6-2/TRBV6-3
D gene: .
clone size: .
CDR3 DNA: TGTGCCAGCAGTTACTCGAATCTAGCGCCTGACTACGAGCAGTACTTC
CDR3 protein: CASSYSNLAPDYEQYF

J gene: TRBJ1-1
V gene: TRBV30
D gene: .
clone size: .
CDR3 DNA: TGTGCCTGGAGTGCCCGGGCGGACACTGAAGCTTTCTTT
CDR3 protein: CAWSARADTEAFF

J gene: TRBJ2-6
V gene: TRBV6-2/TRBV6-3
D gene: .
clone size: .
CDR3 DNA: TGTGCCAGCAGTTACCACAGAGGTGTGAGCTCTGGGGCCAACGTCCTGACTTTC
CDR3 protein: CASSYHRGVSSGANVLTF

J gene: TRBJ2-1
V gene: TRBV7-2
D gene: TRBD2
clone size: .
CDR3 DNA: TGTGCCAGCCACCAGCGGGAGTATTCCTACAATGAGCAGTTCTTC
CDR3 protein: CASHQREYSYNEQFF

J gene: TRBJ1-1
V gene: TRBV12-5
D gene: .
clone size: .
CDR3 DNA: TGTGCTAGTGGCGACAGCATGAACACTGAAGCTTTCTTT
CDR3 protein: CASGDSMNTEAFF

J gene: TRBJ2-7
V gene: TRBV24-1
D gene: .
clone size: .
CDR3 DNA: TGTGCCACCAGTGATTGGACCGAAGGGCAGTACTTC
CDR3 protein: CATSDWTEGQYF

J gene: TRBJ1-1
V gene: TRBV7-6
D gene: TRBD1
clone size: .
CDR3 DNA: TGTGCCAGCAGCTTATCCCGGGACAGACTGAACACTGAAGCTTTCTTT
CDR3 protein: CASSLSRDRLNTEAFF

J gene: TRBJ2-1
V gene: TRBV19
D gene: .
clone size: once
CDR3 DNA: TGTGCCAGTAGTACTAGTAGGGGGGCCCTAACCTACAATGAGCAGTTCTTC
CDR3 protein: CASSTSRGALTYNEQFF

J gene: TRBJ2-3
V gene: TRBV27
D gene: .
clone size: .
CDR3 DNA: TGTGCCAGCCACCTTAGACAAACCGATACGCAGTATTTT
CDR3 protein: CASHLRQTDTQYF

J gene: TRBJ1-1
V gene: TRBV6-2/TRBV6-3
D gene: TRBD1
clone size: .
CDR3 DNA: TGTGCCAGCAGTTACGTACGGAGAAAAGGGACAGGGGTGATCGAAGCTTTCTTT
CDR3 protein: CASSYVRRKGTGVIEAFF

J gene: TRBJ2-1
V gene: TRBV19
D gene: .
clone size: .
CDR3 DNA: TGTGCCAGTAGTGTCAGGGGTTCCTACAATGAGCAGTTCTTC
CDR3 protein: CASSVRGSYNEQFF

J gene: TRBJ2-7
V gene: TRBV11-2
D gene: .
clone size: .
CDR3 DNA: TGTGCCAGCAGCCAAACAGGGCTTGCCTACGAGCAGTACTTC
CDR3 protein: CASSQTGLAYEQYF

J gene: TRBJ2-1
V gene: TRBV9
D gene: TRBD2
clone size: .
CDR3 DNA: TGTGCCAGCAGCGCCGGACTAGCGGACTACAATGAGCAGTTCTTC
CDR3 protein: CASSAGLADYNEQFF

J gene: TRBJ2-5
V gene: TRBV6-2/TRBV6-3
D gene: .
clone size: once
CDR3 DNA: TGTGCCAGCAGCCAACTCAGGGGGACCCAGTACTTC
CDR3 protein: CASSQLRGTQYF

J gene: TRBJ2-1
V gene: TRBV10-2
D gene: TRBD2
clone size: .
CDR3 DNA: TGCGCCAGCAGCCGGGCGGGAGAGTCCTACAATGAGCAGTTCTTC
CDR3 protein: CASSRAGESYNEQFF

J gene: TRBJ2-3
V gene: TRBV5-4
D gene: .
clone size: .
CDR3 DNA: TGTGCCAGCAGACTAGAGGGCACAGATACGCAGTATTTT
CDR3 protein: CASRLEGTDTQYF

J gene: TRBJ1-2
V gene: TRBV6-5
D gene: .
clone size: once
CDR3 DNA: TGTGCCAGCAGCCCCCGGACGGAGAACTATGGCTACACCTTC
CDR3 protein: CASSPRTENYGYTF

J gene: TRBJ2-1
V gene: TRBV27
D gene: .
clone size: .
CDR3 DNA: TGTGCCAGCAATCCCCTCTCGGGACCCACTGTCGGGGGTGAGCAGTTCTTC
CDR3 protein: CASNPLSGPTVGGEQFF

J gene: TRBJ2-2
V gene: TRBV10-3
D gene: .
clone size: .
CDR3 DNA: TGTGCCATCAGTGTTGACACCGGGGAGCTGTTTTTT
CDR3 protein: CAISVDTGELFF

J gene: TRBJ2-4
V gene: TRBV2
D gene: .
clone size: .
CDR3 DNA: TGTGCCAGCGTGGTAGCCAAAAACATTCAGTACTTC
CDR3 protein: CASVVAKNIQYF

J gene: TRBJ2-7
V gene: TRBV7-2
D gene: TRBD1
clone size: .
CDR3 DNA: TGTGCCAGCAGCTTAGTCCAGACTGACAGGGGTCACGAGCAGTACTTC
CDR3 protein: CASSLVQTDRGHEQYF

J gene: TRBJ2-7
V gene: TRBV5-1
D gene: .
clone size: .
CDR3 DNA: TGCGCCAGCAGCTTGGGTGCACAATCGGTCTCCTACGAGCAGTACTTC
CDR3 protein: CASSLGAQSVSYEQYF

J gene: TRBJ2-7
V gene: TRBV18
D gene: .
clone size: .
CDR3 DNA: TGTGCCAGCTCACCACTGTATACGGGGTCCGACGAGCAGTACTTC
CDR3 protein: CASSPLYTGSDEQYF

J gene: TRBJ2-3
V gene: TRBV7-2
D gene: TRBD2
clone size: .
CDR3 DNA: TGTGCCAGCAGCGAGACTAGCGGTGATACGCAGTATTTT
CDR3 protein: CASSETSGDTQYF

J gene: TRBJ2-5
V gene: TRBV9
D gene: .
clone size: .
CDR3 DNA: TGTGCCAGCAGCGCACATAGGGGGATCCAAGAGACCCAGTACTTC
CDR3 protein: CASSAHRGIQETQYF

J gene: TRBJ1-2
V gene: TRBV30
D gene: .
clone size: .
CDR3 DNA: TGTGCCTGGAGTGTACTGGGACCGATCATCCCAAATGGCTATGGCTACACCTTC
CDR3 protein: CAWSVLGPIIPNGYGYTF

J gene: TRBJ2-7
V gene: TRBV6-5
D gene: TRBD2
clone size: .
CDR3 DNA: TGTGCCAGCAGTTACACGGGGACTAGCGGAACTTACGAGCAGTACTTC
CDR3 protein: CASSYTGTSGTYEQYF

J gene: TRBJ1-1
V gene: TRBV9
D gene: TRBD1
clone size: few
CDR3 DNA: TGTGCCAGCAGCGTCCAGGGACAGGGAAACACTGAAGCTTTCTTT
CDR3 protein: CASSVQGQGNTEAFF

J gene: TRBJ2-7
V gene: TRBV18
D gene: .
clone size: .
CDR3 DNA: TGTGCCAGCTCACCAACGGGTTGGGGCCCACAGACCTACGAGCAGTACTTC
CDR3 protein: CASSPTGWGPQTYEQYF

J gene: TRBJ1-4
V gene: TRBV7-6
D gene: .
clone size: .
CDR3 DNA: TGTGCCAGCAGTGAAGCAGGGGCGACTAATAATGAAAAACTGTTTTTT
CDR3 protein: CASSEAGATNNEKLFF

J gene: TRBJ2-7
V gene: TRBV19
D gene: TRBD1
clone size: .
CDR3 DNA: TGTGCCAGTAGTATCCCTTCCGGGTCGGACAGGATCTACGAGCAGTACTTC
CDR3 protein: CASSIPSGSDRIYEQYF

J gene: TRBJ1-2
V gene: TRBV3-1/TRBV3-2
D gene: TRBD1
clone size: .
CDR3 DNA: TGTGCCAGCAGCCATGGGCTAAGGGGGCGCTCCTATGGCTACACCTTC
CDR3 protein: CASSHGLRGRSYGYTF

J gene: TRBJ2-7
V gene: TRBV7-9
D gene: TRBD1
clone size: once
CDR3 DNA: TGTGCCAGCAGCTCAGACCAACAGGGGCTGGCCTACGAGCAGTACTTC
CDR3 protein: CASSSDQQGLAYEQYF

J gene: TRBJ2-2
V gene: TRBV12-5
D gene: TRBD1
clone size: .
CDR3 DNA: TGTGCTAGTGGTTTGGTACAGGGGGTAGGAGCGGCAACCGGGGAGCTGTTTTTT
CDR3 protein: CASGLVQGVGAATGELFF

J gene: TRBJ2-1
V gene: TRBV7-2
D gene: .
clone size: few
CDR3 DNA: TGTGCCAGCAGCCCGCTAGGTCGTCGGATCCATGAGCAGTTCTTC
CDR3 protein: CASSPLGRRIHEQFF

J gene: TRBJ2-1
V gene: TRBV19
D gene: TRBD1
clone size: .
CDR3 DNA: TGTGCCACCCGGGACAGGGGTTATGAGCAGTTCTTC
CDR3 protein: CATRDRGYEQFF